The source of this TCR beta chain is a study of human T cells and chemical hapten exposure (dated by TCRdb to the early 2020s). Study-wide context: For sensitization, 2% DPC in acetone was applied to a roughly 2 cm by roughly 2 cm area of upper inner arm skin. Patch tests used Finn chambers with 0.01% DPC on the upper back, scored after 6 days by International Contact Dermatitis Research Group standards. Around 29 alopecia patients provided blood for TCR sequencing at one to four time points (pre-sensitization, 2, 6 and 24 weeks). Patients additionally received weekly therapeutic DPC doses to the scalp throughout the approximately 25-week study period. Blood samples were taken from patients before sensitization (week 0) and then at 2, 6 and about 24 weeks after DPC sensitization. The libraries were sequenced as a pool, and the TCR yield per sample differed mostly because of small variations in library volumes within the pool. Alopecia areata with under or over 50% scalp involvement, alopecia totalis and alopecia universalis were represented in the patient cohort, which was mostly female. This study followed changes in the peripheral blood TCR repertoire in vivo during primary and secondary sensitization of alopecia patients to the hapten diphenylcyclopropenone (DPC). Broader findings and caveats from the paper: Patch test score correlated positively with the number of PT1 expanded TCRs, reaching significance at thresholds 8, 16 and 32 but not at 4. All patients had alopecia, a presumed autoimmune disease, so their immune response might differ from that of healthy individuals. DPC sensitization did not change the number of TCRs with a frequency above 1 in 1000, and there was no evidence of changes in global repertoire structure. Compared with pre-sensitization or healthy control sets, expanded TCRs formed significantly more large CDR3 similarity clusters, which is consistent with antigen-driven responses. Repeated subsampling changed both the strength of the expansion versus patch-test correlation and the threshold at which that correlation became significant.

V and J are trimmed by 5 bases and 2 bases, and the gene matches miss 5 bases of the junction. Sequences DFQATT (CDR1) and SNEGSKA (CDR2) are obtained from the germline V gene (reference sequence). The cysteine opens and the phenylalanine closes a CDR3 of 13 amino acids. Here the CDR3 DNA is all that survives: 39 bases in frame from base 1. This specimen's time point label, per the study, means: patch test 3, about 24 weeks after DPC sensitization. The treatment or condition label, read with the paper, signifies: therapeutic diphenylcyclopropenone sensitization with weekly scalp DPC. At every patch-test visit, the blood draw took place before the patch test was put on. To be eligible, patients had to be aged 18 to 70, diagnosed with alopecia and judged suitable for DPC therapy, while pregnant patients were excluded. Unfractionated whole blood was collected in Tempus Blood RNA tubes, and total RNA was extracted from that blood.

Library creation used RACE. The sequencer was a NextSeq 500. Library preparation attached unique molecular identifiers to individual cDNA molecules for quantitative, reproducible TCR counting. For every blood RNA sample, sequencing covered both the TCR alpha and TCR beta chains. In the original analysis: A median of about 100,000 TCRs per sample was observed, with a range of roughly 23,224 to 700,000. V, J and CDR3 annotation of the TCR reads was carried out using the Decombinator software suite. For the PS versus PT1 abundance plots, all samples were subsampled to the same number of TCRs (28,000). TCRs were defined as expanded if absent before sensitization and observed at least eight times at the 2-week time point. The public reads were run again by TCRdb, first through fastp at Q25 and then through MiXCR, and only productive beta chains were kept. Each CDR3 protein gets just one entry, which takes the most common genes and DNA from the rows behind it. It is TCRdb's table, rather than the study itself, that gives the V and J calls and clone size. The sample table lists roughly 50,000 distinct CDR3 sequences, approximately 9.9% of them with a count of one. The ten largest account for roughly 17% of the sample.

This clonotype was counted at least ten times. Its antigen remains undetermined. Per-nucleotide qualities are absent, and no much larger clonotype sits a single base away. This TCR came from a woman between 40 and 55 years old with alopecia areata. Some clones in this sample may be carry-over from other donors' samples. Recombination linked TRBV20-1 to TRBJ1-1; TRBD1 lines up with 7 middle nucleotides. This sample comprised whole blood, obtained in connection with sensitization to the hapten diphenylcyclopropenone (DPC). The bases are TGCAGTGCTGATAGGGACAGCAACACTGAAGCTTTCTTT. It translates as CSADRDSNTEAFF.